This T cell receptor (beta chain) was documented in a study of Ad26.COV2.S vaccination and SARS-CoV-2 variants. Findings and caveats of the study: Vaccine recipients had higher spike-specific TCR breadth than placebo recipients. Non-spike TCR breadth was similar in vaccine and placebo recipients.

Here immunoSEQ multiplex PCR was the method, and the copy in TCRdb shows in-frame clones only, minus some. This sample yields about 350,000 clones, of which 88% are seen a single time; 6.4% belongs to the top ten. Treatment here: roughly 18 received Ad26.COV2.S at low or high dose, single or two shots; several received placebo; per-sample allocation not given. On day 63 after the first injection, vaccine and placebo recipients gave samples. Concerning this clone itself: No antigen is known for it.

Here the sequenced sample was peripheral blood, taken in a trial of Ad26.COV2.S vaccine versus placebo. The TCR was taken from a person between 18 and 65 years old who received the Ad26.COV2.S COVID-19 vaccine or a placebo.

The CDR3 nucleotides are TGCAGCGTTGCCGGGGACGTTTACAATGAGCAGTTCTTC. Protein product: CSVAGDVYNEQFF. This sequence joins TRBV29-1 and TRBJ2-1; D tentatively fits TRBD1 or TRBD2 (5 bases each). Per the germline V gene, CDR1 is SQVTM and CDR2 is ANQGSEA. V lost 4 bases to trimming and J lost 4 bases, with 11 bases between them. This CDR3 comprises 13 residues.